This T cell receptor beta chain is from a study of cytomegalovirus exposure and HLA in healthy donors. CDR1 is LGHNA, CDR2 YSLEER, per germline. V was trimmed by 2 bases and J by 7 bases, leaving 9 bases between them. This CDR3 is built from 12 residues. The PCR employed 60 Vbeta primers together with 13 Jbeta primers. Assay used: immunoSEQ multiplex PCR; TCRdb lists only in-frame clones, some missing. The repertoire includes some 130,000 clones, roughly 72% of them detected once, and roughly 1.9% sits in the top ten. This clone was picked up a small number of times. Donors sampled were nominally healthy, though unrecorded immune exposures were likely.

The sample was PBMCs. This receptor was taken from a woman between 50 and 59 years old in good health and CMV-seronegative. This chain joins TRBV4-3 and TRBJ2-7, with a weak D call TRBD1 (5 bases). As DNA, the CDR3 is TGCGCCAGCAGCCAACAGGGTCGGGAGCAGTACTTC. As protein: CASSQQGREQYF.